This T cell receptor (beta chain) was sequenced during a study of CD8 T cells in ankylosing spondylitis. By its share, this clonotype is medium-sized. Its antigen remains unidentified. Overall study findings and caveats: Characteristic of ankylosing spondylitis blood, it appeared, was a TCR beta motif comprising about eight highly homologous variants. Relatively rare in peripheral blood, disease-linked clones were also CD8+. There was reportedly significant enrichment of clones that were disease-linked in matched ankylosing spondylitis synovial fluid.

This CDR3 contains 16 residues. The germline V gene encodes CDR1 KGHDR and CDR2 SFDVKD. Trimming pared 6 bases from V and 2 bases from J, leaving 17 bases between. The authors made TCR beta libraries by quantitative 5'-RACE with molecular barcodes. Using its own MiXCR run on the 5' RACE reads, TCRdb lists one record per CDR3 protein. Here the sample spans under 150,000 distinct CDR3 sequences, roughly 10% being singletons. The specimen sequenced was blood, either unsorted or a sorted T cell fraction (not recorded which). This chain connects TRBV24-1 to TRBJ2-3; D is possibly TRBD2 (7 bases). The sequence was obtained from a female donor with ankylosing spondylitis or in good health (not recorded which). Written as DNA, the CDR3 is TGTGCCACCAGTAAGGGGAGCGGGACATACACAGATACGCAGTATTTT. It specifies CATSKGSGTYTDTQYF.